These T cell receptor beta chains were read from a single sample in a study of blood T cell repertoires in COVID-19. TCRdb's table, derived via immunoSEQ multiplex PCR, lists solely in-frame clones and lacks some. The sample shows more than 120,000 clones, roughly nine tenths of them seen only once. The sample comprised peripheral blood. Receptor source: a human donor in a cohort sampled during active COVID-19. Each CDR3 is given with its conserved first and last residue. D genes are given only for firm matches. Clone size is given for some rows only: seen once, a few or many times, or a class if the clone is expanded.

>-|TRBJ1-4|TRBD1|TRBV6-5
CASSPDRVREKLFF
TGTGCCAGCAGCCCAGACAGGGTGCGGGAAAAACTGTTTTTT
>-|TRBJ2-7|-|TRBV9
CASSAGENYEQYF
TGTGCCAGCAGCGCCGGGGAGAACTACGAGCAGTACTTC
>-|TRBJ1-1|-|TRBV12-5
CASGLVLGRVNTEAFF
TGTGCTAGTGGTTTGGTACTTGGCAGGGTGAACACTGAAGCTTTCTTT
>-|TRBJ2-3|-|TRBV7-9
CASSLGVSLSTDTQYF
TGTGCCAGCAGCTTAGGGGTTAGCCTGAGCACAGATACGCAGTATTTT
>-|TRBJ1-1|-|TRBV2
CASTEGVGTEAFF
TGTGCCAGCACCGAAGGAGTGGGCACTGAAGCTTTCTTT
>once|TRBJ2-1|TRBD2|TRBV18
CASSAPLAGSSFF
TGTGCCAGCTCAGCACCGCTAGCGGGGAGCTCGTTCTTC
>-|TRBJ2-7|-|TRBV4-1
CASSQGTSPYEQYF
TGCGCCAGCAGCCAAGGGACTTCCCCCTACGAGCAGTACTTC
>-|TRBJ1-5|-|TRBV19
CASSIAGATTRPQHF
TGTGCCAGTAGTATAGCAGGGGCGACCACCCGGCCCCAGCATTTT
>-|TRBJ2-7|-|TRBV10-2
CASTLSRAVLDEQYF
TGCGCCAGCACGCTGAGCAGGGCGGTTCTGGACGAGCAGTACTTC
>once|TRBJ2-2|-|TRBV7-3
CASSLMAGTVNTGELFF
TGTGCCAGCAGCTTAATGGCGGGCACAGTGAACACCGGGGAGCTGTTTTTT
>-|TRBJ2-4|-|TRBV19
CASSIISIRLAKNIQYF
TGTGCCAGTAGTATAATCTCTATTCGACTAGCCAAAAACATTCAGTACTTC
>-|TRBJ1-1|TRBD1|TRBV4-2
CASSQEPGGGEAFF
TGTGCCAGCAGCCAAGAGCCAGGGGGTGGTGAAGCTTTCTTT
>-|TRBJ1-1|-|TRBV15
CATSRDRQVVGTEAFF
TGTGCCACCAGCAGAGATCGGCAGGTAGTAGGCACTGAAGCTTTCTTT
>-|TRBJ2-1|-|TRBV6-2/TRBV6-3
CASSYGAASYNEQFF
TGTGCCAGCAGTTACGGAGCGGCCTCCTACAATGAGCAGTTCTTC
>-|TRBJ1-4|TRBD1|TRBV29-1
CSVGETGSEKLFF
TGCAGCGTTGGGGAGACAGGGAGCGAAAAACTGTTTTTT
>-|TRBJ2-2|-|TRBV6-5
CASSYLREVGELFF
TGTGCCAGCAGTTACCTAAGGGAGGTCGGGGAGCTGTTTTTT
>-|TRBJ2-3|TRBD1|TRBV4-2
CASSQVLTGGFDTQYF
TGTGCCAGCAGCCAAGTCCTGACAGGGGGCTTCGATACGCAGTATTTT
>-|TRBJ1-6|TRBD1|TRBV4-3
CASSPSQGAFSPLHF
TGCGCCAGCAGCCCTTCACAGGGGGCCTTTTCACCCCTCCACTTT
>once|TRBJ1-6|-|TRBV19
CASSIGATVYNSPLHF
TGTGCCAGTAGTATAGGGGCAACGGTCTATAATTCACCCCTCCACTTT
>-|TRBJ1-2|-|TRBV4-3
CASSQEIGRGNGYTF
TGCGCCAGCAGCCAAGAAATAGGGAGAGGAAATGGCTACACCTTC
>-|TRBJ2-1|TRBD1|TRBV7-2
CASSLAGTDYNEQFF
TGTGCCAGCAGCTTAGCGGGGACAGACTACAATGAGCAGTTCTTC
>-|TRBJ2-7|TRBD1|TRBV29-1
CSVVLTGAYEQYF
TGCAGCGTTGTTTTGACAGGGGCCTACGAGCAGTACTTC
>-|TRBJ1-2|TRBD1|TRBV6-5
CASLGQGPRNYGYTF
TGTGCCAGCCTAGGACAGGGGCCCCGTAACTATGGCTACACCTTC
>once|TRBJ2-5|TRBD2|TRBV13
CASSTTSGVQETQYF
TGTGCCAGCAGCACCACTAGCGGGGTACAAGAGACCCAGTACTTC
>once|TRBJ1-2|TRBD1|TRBV7-9
CASSFGTDYGYTF
TGTGCCAGCAGCTTCGGGACAGATTATGGCTACACCTTC
>-|TRBJ1-3|-|TRBV29-1
CSAAGQAGNTIYF
TGCAGCGCGGCCGGCCAGGCGGGAAACACCATATATTTT
>few|TRBJ1-2|TRBD1|TRBV5-4
CASSLDPGTGECCTF
TGTGCCAGCAGCTTGGATCCCGGGACAGGGGAATGTTGTACCTTC
>-|TRBJ2-2|-|TRBV11-3
CASSPLGGANTGELFF
TGTGCCAGCAGCCCCCTCGGGGGAGCGAACACCGGGGAGCTGTTTTTT
>-|TRBJ2-7|-|TRBV10-3
CAIRAGPDSNLPYEQYF
TGTGCCATCAGAGCCGGCCCAGACAGTAATCTTCCCTACGAGCAGTACTTC
>-|TRBJ2-5|TRBD2|TRBV7-3
CASSLDGGAETQYF
TGTGCCAGCAGCTTAGACGGGGGGGCGGAGACCCAGTACTTC
>-|TRBJ1-1|-|TRBV5-1
CASSDDRNTEAFF
TGCGCCAGCAGCGACGACAGGAACACTGAAGCTTTCTTT
>once|TRBJ1-5|TRBD1|TRBV6-5
CASSYDREHQPQHF
TGTGCCAGCAGCTACGACAGGGAACATCAGCCCCAGCATTTT
>few|TRBJ2-7|TRBD1|TRBV7-9
CASSLGGTVISYEQYF
TGTGCCAGCAGCTTAGGAGGGACAGTTATATCCTACGAGCAGTACTTC
>-|TRBJ2-3|-|TRBV19
CASSIGTGTDTQYF
TGTGCCAGTAGTATCGGTACAGGCACAGATACGCAGTATTTT
>-|TRBJ1-1|-|TRBV19
CASSPSVMNTEAFF
TGTGCCAGTAGTCCCAGTGTCATGAACACTGAAGCTTTCTTT
>-|TRBJ1-1|-|TRBV6-5
CASSYSGRGNTEAFF
TGTGCCAGCAGTTACTCGGGGAGAGGGAACACTGAAGCTTTCTTT
>-|TRBJ2-5|TRBD1|TRBV27
CASSTRDRLYQETQYF
TGTGCCAGCAGTACCCGGGACAGACTATACCAAGAGACCCAGTACTTC
>-|TRBJ1-1|TRBD1|TRBV5-1
CASSLRYRGNTEAFF
TGCGCCAGCAGCTTGAGGTACAGGGGGAACACTGAAGCTTTCTTT
>-|TRBJ2-7|-|TRBV4-3
CASSQGTLGIYEQYF
TGCGCCAGCAGCCAAGGGACGCTCGGGATCTACGAGCAGTACTTC